The entry below gives a single TCR beta chain sequence along with its context. Its antigen is currently unknown. This specimen belongs to a study of radiation and T cells in renal cell carcinoma. Time point here: baseline pretreatment blood. The treatment here: 15 Gy SBRT to primary tumor, nephrectomy 4 weeks later. This renal cell carcinoma was of the clear cell type. Method: immunoSEQ multiplex PCR; TCRdb's copy keeps in-frame clones and lacks some. Of 110,000 to 150,000 clones listed, roughly 85% were seen once; the top ten hold approximately 20%. Study observations and caveats: Top tumor clonotypes rose in blood 2 weeks post-radiation, then contracted.

V was trimmed by 0 bases and J by 1 base, leaving 2 bases between them. The CDR3 is 14 amino acids. The germline V gene encodes CDR1 SGHRS and CDR2 YFSETQ. The rearrangement joins TRBV5-1 to TRBJ2-6; D uncertain. The clonotype comes from a woman in her fifties or sixties with renal cell carcinoma. Source: blood, taken from a patient whose treatment included radiotherapy and nephrectomy. CDR3 DNA sequence: TGCGCCAGCAGCTTGGGATCTGGGGCCAACGTCCTGACTTTC. It specifies CASSLGSGANVLTF.